A single T cell receptor beta chain is shown here with its context. The germline V gene has CDR1 DFQATT and CDR2 SNEGSKA (reference sequence). The CDR3 is 14 amino acids. This record belongs to a study of T cells expressing NK-cell markers. Following a re-call of the 5' RACE reads, TCRdb has one entry per CDR3 protein and lacks DNA. Its clone listing holds some 460,000 distinct CDR3 sequences. The sequence was obtained from a woman aged 50 to 60 in good health. The J gene is TRBJ2-5, the V gene TRBV20-1; TCRdb lists TRBD2, though no DNA is available to test this call. Sequenced material: blood T cells: a sorted CD56 or NKG2C T cell subset, CD4+ or CD8+ T cells, or bulk PBMC T cells (not recorded which). The CDR3 sequence is CSAPPAGASETQYF.